A single sample gave rise to the 19 T cell receptor beta chains below, sequenced in a study of T cell responses to AZD1222 COVID-19 vaccine. The protocol was immunoSEQ multiplex PCR, while the TCRdb copy is restricted to in-frame clones and leaves out a portion. The sample includes over 150,000 clones, under 95% of them seen just once. Sequencing was performed on peripheral blood, taken on day 0 of AZD1222 vaccination. The source of these receptors is an adult in good health.

This clone was found once. V is TRBV2 and J is TRBJ2-3, with 9 bases fitting TRBD2. Germline V gene sequence: CDR1 SNHLY, CDR2 FYNNEI. The CDR3 sequence is 15 residues long. After removal of 9 bases from V and 1 base from J, the junction contained 8 bases not matched to a gene. CDR3 amino acids: CARGLGLAGTDTQYF. The CDR3 region has the DNA TGTGCCAGGGGTTTGGGACTAGCTGGCACAGATACGCAGTATTTT.

This chain connects TRBV29-1 to TRBJ1-1, with D uncertain. CDR3 size: 12 residues. Per germline, CDR1 SQVTM and CDR2 ANQGSEA. Between the trimmed V and J ends, which lost 7 bases and 3 bases, there was a span of 12 bases. The CDR3 sequence is CSAERQDTEAFF. The CDR3 DNA reads as TGCAGCGCCGAGCGTCAGGACACTGAAGCTTTCTTT.

The CDR3 nucleotides read TGTGCCAGCAGCCCACATCCCGGGGCACCCTCCCCGGGCACTGAAGCTTTCTTT. Encoded protein: CASSPHPGAPSPGTEAFF. The V call is TRBV7-3, the J call TRBJ1-1, with D perhaps matching TRBD1 (5 bases). The CDR3 is 18 amino acids. CDR1 and CDR2 (germline): SGHTA, FQGTGA. V lost 5 bases, J lost 4 bases, and 26 bases lay in between.

The CDR3 DNA sequence: TGTGCCGTCCCAGGGACAGGACAAAGTAACTATGGCTACACCTTC. Translating it yields CAVPGTGQSNYGYTF. The V call is TRBV2, the J call TRBJ1-2, with 8 bases lining up with TRBD1. This CDR3 spans 15 amino acids. Germline V gives CDR1 SNHLY, CDR2 FYNNEI. V shed 11 bases and J 1 base; nucleotides not matched to a gene: 12.

Written as DNA, the CDR3 is TGTGCCAGCCTTGGGAGGGCGCGGTACAATGAGCAGTTCTTC. It specifies CASLGRARYNEQFF. The chain links TRBV2 to TRBJ2-1; TRBD2 matches 7 bases. CDR3 length: 14 residues. Germline CDR1 reads SNHLY; CDR2 reads FYNNEI. Trimming took 8 bases from V and 4 from J; bases not matched to a gene: 8.

The rearrangement links TRBV5-1 to TRBJ2-3; 12 bases are a match to TRBD2. The CDR3 is made up of 16 amino acids. J gave up 2 bases and V 4 bases, and 5 bases lay outside the gene matches. CDR1 is SGHRS, CDR2 YFSETQ, per germline. This CDR3 is CASSPGLAGPTDTQYF. CDR3 nucleotide sequence: TGCGCCAGCAGCCCGGGACTAGCGGGCCCCACAGATACGCAGTATTTT.

The chain has TRBV5-1 and TRBJ2-1, with 8 bases lining up with TRBD2. This CDR3 spans 17 amino acids. Per the germline V gene, CDR1 is SGHRS and CDR2 is YFSETQ. V was pared by 0 bases and J by 0 bases, with 5 bases of the junction left unmatched. The CDR3 DNA sequence: TGCGCCAGCAGCTTGGCCGGGGGGGACCCCTCCTACAATGAGCAGTTCTTC. Translated, it gives CASSLAGGDPSYNEQFF.

The chain links TRBV19 to TRBJ1-1; D is uncertain. The CDR3 runs to 13 residues. Germline-derived CDR1 and CDR2 are LNHDA and SQIVND (reference sequence). V was cut by 9 bases and J by 0 bases, with 11 bases left in between. The CDR3 region is CASKTDLNTEAFF. The CDR3 DNA reads TGTGCCAGCAAGACCGACCTGAACACTGAAGCTTTCTTT.

The chain is built from TRBV28 and TRBJ1-1; D remains unclear. The CDR3 totals 12 residues. The germline gives CDR1 MDHEN, CDR2 SYDVKM. The germline V and J ends were trimmed by 6 bases and 3 bases, with 8 bases remaining between them. The CDR3 coding sequence is TGTGCCAGCAGGAGCCGGCACACTGAAGCTTTCTTT. Protein sequence: CASRSRHTEAFF. Full variable domain (remainder filled in from reference TRBV28 and TRBJ1-1): DVKVTQSSRYLVKRTGEKVFLECVQDMDHENMFWYRQDPGLGLRLIYFSYDVKMKEKGDIPEGYSVSREKKERFSLILESASTNQTSMYLCASRSRHTEAFFGQGTRLTVV.

The gene calls are TRBV10-3 and TRBJ1-1; no firm D call. This CDR3 has 13 residues. V lost 6 bases, J lost 1 base, and 9 bases lay in between. CDR1 is ENHRY and CDR2 is SYGVKD in the germline V gene. CDR3 nucleotide sequence: TGTGCCATCAGGAGGATGGGGAACACTGAAGCTTTCTTT. It is translated as CAIRRMGNTEAFF.

The chain uses TRBV7-9 and TRBJ1-4; D uncertain. Germline CDR1 SEHNR, CDR2 FQNEAQ (reference sequence). V shed 0 bases and J shed 3 bases, with 5 bases lying between them. CDR3 length equals 14 residues. CDR3 sequence: CASSLAQPNEKLFF. CDR3 bases: TGTGCCAGCAGCTTAGCACAGCCTAATGAAAAACTGTTTTTT.

V is TRBV12-3 or TRBV12-4 and J is TRBJ1-2; no firm D call. This CDR3 contains 13 residues. V was shortened by 3 bases and J by 1 base, with 6 bases between the two germline ends. The CDR3 here is CASSFFGNYGYTF. The CDR3 bases are TGTGCCAGCAGTTTTTTTGGTAACTATGGCTACACCTTC.

V and J are TRBV6-5 and TRBJ2-7; 7 nucleotides match TRBD1. After removal of 6 bases from V and 0 bases from J, the junction contained 5 bases not matched to a gene. The CDR3 runs 14 residues. Germline V gives CDR1 MNHEY, CDR2 SVGAGI. CDR3 protein: CASRGQAASYEQYF. The CDR3 DNA reads TGTGCCAGCAGAGGACAGGCCGCCTCCTACGAGCAGTACTTC.

The genes are TRBV6-6 and TRBJ1-4; perhaps TRBD1 as D (5 bases). This CDR3 comprises 15 residues. V lost 2 bases, J lost 8 bases, and 15 bases lay in between. CDR1 is MNHNY, CDR2 SVGAGI, per germline (reference sequence). Here the CDR3 reads CASSYNRGLDEKLFF. The DNA of the CDR3 is TGTGCCAGCAGTTACAATCGGGGCCTTGACGAAAAACTGTTTTTT.

V and J are TRBV5-1 and TRBJ1-3, with D uncertain. Germline values: CDR1 SGHRS, CDR2 YFSETQ. The CDR3 is 13 residues long. V lost 3 bases and J lost 4, with 8 bases in between. The CDR3 region is CASSYKEGNTIYF. The CDR3 bases are TGCGCCAGCAGCTACAAGGAGGGAAACACCATATATTTT.

The chain employs TRBV7-6 and TRBJ2-1; 9 bases fit TRBD2. V shed 1 base, J shed 2 bases, and the junction held 3 bases outside the gene matches. The CDR3 is made up of 16 amino acids. Germline-derived CDR1 and CDR2 are SGHVS and FNYEAQ. The DNA of the CDR3 is TGTGCCAGCAGCTTAGGACTAGCGGCAACCTACAATGAGCAGTTCTTC. Protein product: CASSLGLAATYNEQFF.

CDR3 sequence (DNA): TGTGCCTGGAGTTGGGGGACTAGCGGGAGTCGGACAGATACGCAGTATTTT. It translates to CAWSWGTSGSRTDTQYF. This chain connects TRBV30 to TRBJ2-3, with TRBD2 matching 14 bases. V dropped 2 bases and J dropped 3; count of bases not matched to a gene: 7. This CDR3 comprises 17 residues. CDR1 and CDR2 from the germline V gene are GTSNPN and SVGIG (reference sequence).

The gene calls are TRBV7-9 and TRBJ2-7, with D uncertain. This CDR3 has 13 residues. CDR1 and CDR2 from the germline V gene are SEHNR and FQNEAQ (reference sequence). V lost 1 base to trimming and J lost 3 bases, with 7 bases between them. This CDR3 is CASSLGRFYEQYF. The DNA for the CDR3 is TGTGCCAGCAGCTTAGGACGTTTCTACGAGCAGTACTTC.

The chain is built from TRBV19 and TRBJ1-2; the match to TRBD1 covers 7 bases. V lost 5 bases, J lost 1 base, and 7 bases stayed unmatched. The germline V gene encodes CDR1 LNHDA and CDR2 SQIVND (reference sequence). This CDR3 is 15 amino acids long. The CDR3 DNA is TGTGCCAGTAGTGCCGGGGACAGAATTAACTATGGCTACACCTTC. As protein: CASSAGDRINYGYTF.